The 24 T cell receptor beta chains below were found in one sample sequenced in a study of CD8 T cells in ankylosing spondylitis. MiXCR, applied by TCRdb to the 5' RACE reads, yields one record per CDR3 protein. The table has 150,000 or so distinct CDR3 sequences, around a third seen once; the top ten hold approximately 6%. The specimen sequenced was synovial fluid, either unsorted or a sorted T cell fraction (not recorded which). The receptors were sampled from a male donor with ankylosing spondylitis.

The J gene is TRBJ2-1, the V gene TRBV7-3; a possible D gene is TRBD2 (6 bases). From germline, CDR1 is SGHTA and CDR2 FQGTGA. The CDR3 is 14 amino acids. Trimming shortened V by 2 bases and J by 7 bases, and 12 bases separated the two germline ends. The CDR3 here is CASSLEVSGNEQFF. The CDR3 bases are TGTGCCAGCAGCTTAGAGGTCAGCGGGAATGAGCAGTTCTTC.

The genes are TRBV2 and TRBJ2-1; D is ambiguous. Germline V lookup: CDR1 SNHLY, CDR2 FYNNEI. CDR3 length: 12 amino acids. V lost 7 bases and J 4 bases, leaving 8 bases between the germline ends. The CDR3 DNA is TGTGCCAGCACCGCCGGGTACAATGAGCAGTTCTTC. As protein: CASTAGYNEQFF.

This clonotype was seen a few times. The rearrangement links TRBV29-1 to TRBJ1-1; D gene ambiguous. V lost 7 bases to trimming and J lost 6 bases, with 9 bases between them. The CDR3 consists of 10 residues. Germline CDR1 SQVTM, CDR2 ANQGSEA. The CDR3 reads CSALTAEAFF. CDR3 sequence (DNA): TGCAGCGCCCTCACCGCTGAAGCTTTCTTT. Using reference TRBV29-1 and TRBJ1-1 for the parts outside the CDR3, the full variable domain is SAVISQKPSRDICQRGTSLTIQCQVDSQVTMMFWYRQQPGQSLTLIATANQGSEATYESGFVIDKFPISRPNLTFSTLTVSNMSPEDSSIYLCSALTAEAFFGQGTRLTVV.

The chain has TRBV6-2 or TRBV6-3 and TRBJ2-1, with D unresolved. Per the germline V gene, CDR1 is MNHEY and CDR2 is SVGEGT. This CDR3 region has 13 residues. Trimming pared 7 bases from V and 9 bases from J, leaving 16 bases between. The CDR3 bases are TGTGCCAGCACCCGGGCGGCGTCGGGTGAGCAGTTCTTC. Protein: CASTRAASGEQFF.

In its sample, this clonotype was seen a few times. The chain carries TRBV7-3 and TRBJ2-2, with a possible D match to TRBD1 (6 bases). Trimming shortened V by 4 bases and J by 9 bases, and 15 bases separated the two germline ends. Germline V CDR1 and CDR2: SGHTA, FQGTGA. This CDR3 has 14 amino acids. CDR3 residues: CASSSSGDFRELFF. The CDR3 DNA reads as TGTGCCAGCAGCTCATCAGGGGATTTCAGGGAGCTGTTTTTT.

The gene calls are TRBV12-3 or TRBV12-4 and TRBJ1-6; no definite D call. The CDR3 totals 12 residues. Trimming took 5 bases from V and 9 from J, leaving 8 bases between them. CDR3 bases: TGTGCCAGCAGTCCGGGCTTTTCACCCCTCCACTTT. Translation: CASSPGFSPLHF.

Here the CDR3 DNA reads TGTGCCATCAGTGAGCCGACTAGCGGGAGAGAGACCCAGTACTTC. The encoded protein is CAISEPTSGRETQYF. The chain has TRBV10-3 and TRBJ2-5; 12 bases match TRBD2. There are 15 residues in the CDR3. The ends lost 2 bases at V and 4 bases at J; junction bases unmatched: 2. In germline, CDR1 is ENHRY, CDR2 SYGVKD.

This clonotype showed up many times. This chain uses TRBV20-1 with TRBJ2-2, with TRBD2 matching 12 bases. V gave up 5 bases and J gave up 5 bases; unmatched junction bases: 6. The V gene's germline CDR1 is DFQATT and CDR2 SNEGSKA (reference sequence). The length of the CDR3 is 15 residues. The CDR3 sequence: CSARWLAGGTGELFF. The CDR3 DNA reads as TGCAGTGCTCGGTGGCTAGCGGGAGGGACCGGGGAGCTGTTTTTT.

This clonotype showed up just once. V is TRBV9 and J is TRBJ1-4; D is possibly TRBD1 (6 bases). The CDR3 runs to 15 residues. The germline V gene encodes CDR1 SGDLS and CDR2 YYNGEE. The ends were cut back, 3 bases at V and 8 bases at J, with 17 bases in the middle. As DNA, the CDR3 is TGTGCCAGCAGCGCCCAGTCTGGGGGCGGCGAAAAACTGTTTTTT. Its translation is CASSAQSGGGEKLFF.

This clonotype was detected a few times. This chain uses TRBV20-1 with TRBJ2-1; 11 bases line up with TRBD2. Germline CDR1 and CDR2: DFQATT and SNEGSKA (reference sequence). V shed 6 bases and J 7 bases; nucleotides not matched to a gene: 11. This CDR3 contains 15 residues. CDR3 loop: CSAVMGLAVSNEQFF. The CDR3 bases are TGCAGTGCGGTTATGGGACTAGCGGTATCGAATGAGCAGTTCTTC.

This clonotype was detected a few times. This chain joins TRBV2 and TRBJ2-1; tentative D call: TRBD1 (7 bases). Trimming pared 11 bases from V and 5 bases from J, leaving 16 bases between. The CDR3 runs to 13 residues. The germline V gene has CDR1 SNHLY and CDR2 FYNNEI. The CDR3 sequence is CAGGQGGNNEQFF. DNA of the CDR3: TGTGCCGGGGGCCAGGGGGGCAACAATGAGCAGTTCTTC.

This chain connects TRBV27 to TRBJ2-6; D is possibly TRBD2 (7 bases). The CDR3 totals 15 residues. The ends were cut back, 3 bases at V and 4 bases at J, with 10 bases in the middle. Germline CDR1 MNHEY, CDR2 SMNVEV (reference sequence). CDR3 amino acids: CASSLAGAGANVLTF. The CDR3 DNA sequence: TGTGCCAGCAGTTTGGCGGGGGCCGGGGCCAACGTCCTGACTTTC.

J is TRBJ2-1 and V is TRBV7-9; TRBD2 matches 9 bases. V shed 5 bases, J shed 6 bases, and the junction held 11 bases outside the gene matches. CDR3 length equals 16 residues. CDR1 is SEHNR and CDR2 is FQNEAQ in the germline V gene (reference sequence). The CDR3 nucleotides are TGTGCCAGCAGCCCAGAGTTAGCGGGAGAAGGCAATGAGCAGTTCTTC. This gives the protein CASSPELAGEGNEQFF.

The CDR3 protein is CASSMGRALVEPQHF. The DNA for the CDR3 is TGTGCCAGTAGTATGGGCAGGGCACTCGTGGAGCCCCAGCATTTT. This chain joins TRBV19 and TRBJ1-5; possibly TRBD1 for D (5 bases). The CDR3 runs 15 residues. V lost 3 bases, J lost 8 bases, and 17 bases lay in between. Germline V gene sequence: CDR1 LNHDA, CDR2 SQIVND (reference sequence).

The chain carries TRBV7-9 and TRBJ1-2; TRBD1 is a possible D gene (5 bases). V lost 5 bases and J 7 bases, leaving 11 bases between the germline ends. Germline V CDR1 and CDR2: SEHNR, FQNEAQ (reference sequence). This CDR3 has 12 residues. The CDR3: CASSQKGPGYTF. The CDR3 DNA reads TGTGCCAGCAGCCAAAAGGGGCCTGGCTACACCTTC.

This chain joins TRBV20-1 and TRBJ2-2; no reliable D call. Germline CDR1 DFQATT, CDR2 SNEGSKA (reference sequence). This CDR3 has 13 residues. The CDR3, as DNA: TGCAGAGTACGTTCAGAGAACACCGGGGAGCTGTTTTTT. Encoded protein: CRVRSENTGELFF.

This clonotype has more than one count but fewer than ten. The V and J genes are TRBV6-6 and TRBJ2-1, with D unclear. In germline, CDR1 is MNHNY, CDR2 SVGAGI (reference sequence). The CDR3 extends over 13 amino acids. V lost 7 bases to trimming and J lost 2 bases, with 9 bases between them. In DNA form, the CDR3 reads TGTGCCAGCAATTTAGCCCCCTACAATGAGCAGTTCTTC. Protein product: CASNLAPYNEQFF.

Only a few counts were recorded for this clonotype. V and J are TRBV2 and TRBJ2-5, with a weak D call TRBD1 (6 bases). Germline CDR1 and CDR2: SNHLY and FYNNEI. V was shortened by 6 bases and J by 1 base, with 15 bases between the two germline ends. This CDR3 is built from 15 residues. This CDR3 reads CASSRGTRAQETQYF. Here the CDR3 DNA reads TGTGCCAGCAGCCGAGGGACAAGGGCCCAAGAGACCCAGTACTTC.

V gene TRBV7-8 combines with J gene TRBJ1-1; D is possibly TRBD1 (6 bases). Germline values: CDR1 SGHVS, CDR2 FQNEAQ. The CDR3 has 18 amino acids. V lost 5 bases and J 1 base, leaving 23 bases between the germline ends. This CDR3 reads CASSPRGGSRVRNTEAFF. The CDR3 DNA reads as TGTGCCAGCAGCCCACGAGGGGGATCCAGAGTAAGGAACACTGAAGCTTTCTTT.

The chain employs TRBV11-2 and TRBJ1-1; possibly TRBD1 for D (6 bases). This CDR3 has 15 residues. V gave up 2 bases and J gave up 8 bases, with 18 bases separating them. Germline-derived CDR1 and CDR2 are SGHAT and FQNNGV. For the CDR3, the DNA is TGTGCCAGCAGCTTAAACAGGGCAACCAGTTCGGAAGCTTTCTTT. It codes for CASSLNRATSSEAFF.

The chain combines TRBV5-1 with TRBJ1-1; 7 bases are shared with TRBD1. The V segment lost 2 bases and the J segment 5 bases; nucleotides outside the gene matches: 3. Germline lookup yields CDR1 SGHRS and CDR2 YFSETQ. This CDR3 region has 13 residues. CDR3 nucleotides: TGCGCCAGCAGCTTAGGGGGCCGGACTGAAGCTTTCTTT. Translated: CASSLGGRTEAFF.

This chain uses TRBV10-2 with TRBJ1-1; TRBD1 might be the D (5 bases). The CDR3 runs to 15 residues. V was trimmed by 0 bases and J by 6 bases, leaving 14 bases between them. Germline CDR1 WSHSY, CDR2 SAAADI. The CDR3 DNA sequence: TGCGCCAGCAGTGAGTCTGGCAGACGGGGGTCTGAAGCTTTCTTT. Translated, it gives CASSESGRRGSEAFF.

This clonotype has a count of ten or more. This chain uses TRBV12-3 or TRBV12-4 with TRBJ2-2; 15 bases map to TRBD2. V shed 5 bases, J shed 3 bases, and the junction held 7 bases outside the gene matches. The CDR3 length is 18 residues. The CDR3: CASSRTSGGAVDTGELFF. CDR3 DNA sequence: TGTGCCAGCAGTCGGACTAGCGGGGGGGCCGTGGACACCGGGGAGCTGTTTTTT.

The chain has TRBV20-1 and TRBJ1-5; D is unclear. Deletions cut 3 bases from V and 5 bases from J, with 14 bases between. The CDR3 runs to 14 residues. The germline CDR1 and CDR2 sequences are DFQATT and SNEGSKA (reference sequence). CDR3 region: CSARGSRGDQPQHF. The CDR3 DNA sequence: TGCAGTGCTAGGGGCAGTCGTGGGGATCAGCCCCAGCATTTT.